This T cell receptor beta chain was documented in a study of T-cell reconstitution after alpha-beta-depleted transplantation in children. This clonotype was seen only a few times. CDR3 length: 15 amino acids. Germline CDR1 is SQVTM and CDR2 is ANQGSEA. Trimming removed 7 bases from V and 6 bases from J; junction bases left unmatched: 7. It was with unique molecular identifiers that the TCRbeta library was prepared. One entry per CDR3 protein results from TCRdb running MiXCR on the PCR reads. Of over 400,000 distinct CDR3 sequences listed, 9.5% to 15% were seen once; the top ten hold about 5.6%. The specimen was PBMCs from the stem cell graft donor, collected from the stem cell graft. The TCR comes from a human donor who donated a stem cell graft to a child with combined immunodeficiency. V is TRBV29-1 and J is TRBJ2-2; 14 nucleotides line up with TRBD2. CDR3 amino acids: CSAPGLAGAPGELFF. CDR3 DNA sequence: TGCAGCGCCCCGGGACTAGCGGGGGCGCCCGGGGAGCTGTTTTTT.